One sample yielded the 27 T cell receptor beta chains listed below, sequenced in a study of blood T cell repertoires in COVID-19. Libraries were prepared by immunoSEQ multiplex PCR; TCRdb keeps only in-frame clonotypes and omits some of them. This table has a few hundred thousand clones, 75% to 90% appearing once. Input material: peripheral blood. The receptors were gathered from a human donor in a cohort sampled during active COVID-19.

This chain links TRBV2 with TRBJ1-4, with 8 bases lining up with TRBD1. The CDR3 spans 14 residues. Trimming removed 6 bases from V and 5 bases from J; junction bases left unmatched: 5. From germline, CDR1 is SNHLY and CDR2 FYNNEI. The CDR3 region has the DNA TGTGCCAGCAGAGAGAGACAGGGGAATGAAAAACTGTTTTTT. This encodes CASRERQGNEKLFF.

This clone was picked up many times. V usage is TRBV27 and J usage is TRBJ2-7; D unresolved. With 7 bases removed from V and 1 base from J, the gap between germline ends came to 11 bases. Germline V gene lookup returns CDR1 MNHEY and CDR2 SMNVEV (reference sequence). The CDR3 loop spans 13 amino acids. The CDR3 here is CASTTDPSYEQYF. CDR3 DNA: TGTGCCAGCACTACAGACCCATCCTACGAGCAGTACTTC.

CDR3 sequence reads: CASSLLDGAEAFF. The CDR3 bases are TGTGCCAGCAGTTTGCTCGACGGGGCTGAAGCTTTCTTT. V gene TRBV12-3 or TRBV12-4 combines with J gene TRBJ1-1; D is undetermined. CDR3 length: 13 amino acids. Between the trimmed V and J ends, which lost 3 bases and 6 bases, there was a span of 11 bases.

The J gene is TRBJ2-7, the V gene TRBV28; tentative D call: TRBD1 (5 bases). CDR3 length equals 13 residues. Germline assignment: CDR1 MDHEN and CDR2 SYDVKM. V was cut by 8 bases and J by 6 bases, with 17 bases left in between. The CDR3 region has the DNA TGTGCCAGCGTGTCTGGGGCTTACGGCGAGCAGTACTTC. Translating it yields CASVSGAYGEQYF. Full variable domain (rest looked up from reference TRBV28 and TRBJ2-7): DVKVTQSSRYLVKRTGEKVFLECVQDMDHENMFWYRQDPGLGLRLIYFSYDVKMKEKGDIPEGYSVSREKKERFSLILESASTNQTSMYLCASVSGAYGEQYFGPGTRLTVT.

There are a few counts of this clone. V is TRBV15 and J is TRBJ2-7; D is unresolved. This CDR3 has 14 residues. V was cut by 0 bases and J by 0 bases, with 6 bases left in between. The germline CDR1 and CDR2 sequences are LNHNV and YYDKDF (reference sequence). Here the CDR3 DNA reads TGTGCCACCAGCAGAGAAGCGATCTCCTACGAGCAGTACTTC. This encodes CATSREAISYEQYF. The variable domain in full, with the rest retrieved from reference TRBV15 and TRBJ2-7, is DAMVIQNPRYQVTQFGKPVTLSCSQTLNHNVMYWYQQKSSQAPKLLFHYYDKDFNNEADTPDNFQSRRPNTSFCFLDIRSPGLGDTAMYLCATSREAISYEQYFGPGTRLTVT.

This chain uses TRBV19 with TRBJ2-7; possible D gene TRBD2, 5 bases. V was cut by 3 bases and J by 4 bases, with 7 bases left in between. This CDR3 spans 12 amino acids. The germline CDR1 and CDR2 sequences are LNHDA and SQIVND (reference sequence). Here the CDR3 DNA reads TGTGCCAGTAGTATGGGAGATTACGAGCAGTACTTC. This encodes CASSMGDYEQYF.

The chain couples TRBV5-1 to TRBJ2-1; TRBD1 is a possible D gene (5 bases). CDR1 is SGHRS and CDR2 is YFSETQ in the germline V gene. V was shortened by 0 bases and J by 6 bases, with 13 bases between the two germline ends. This CDR3 contains 15 residues. The CDR3 reads CASSLVTNRINEQFF. The CDR3 DNA follows: TGCGCCAGCAGCTTGGTCACTAACAGGATCAATGAGCAGTTCTTC.

V and J are TRBV4-2 and TRBJ2-5, with a tentative D call TRBD2 (6 bases). The CDR3 is 17 amino acids. From germline, CDR1 is LGHNA and CDR2 YNFKEQ. The V end lost 0 bases, the J end lost 3 bases, and 17 bases lay between the germline ends. CDR3 nucleotide sequence: TGTGCCAGCAGCCAAGATGATCAGCGGGTCCTGGAAGAGACCCAGTACTTC. It translates to CASSQDDQRVLEETQYF.

V gene TRBV29-1 combines with J gene TRBJ1-4; 7 bases match TRBD1. The germline CDR1 and CDR2 sequences are SQVTM and ANQGSEA. Trimming cost V 5 bases and J 5 bases; bases outside gene matches: 5. This CDR3 is built from 13 residues. The CDR3 here is CSVPGQPNEKLFF. The CDR3 region has the DNA TGCAGCGTTCCGGGACAGCCAAATGAAAAACTGTTTTTT.

This chain joins TRBV7-3 and TRBJ2-2, with TRBD2 matching 11 bases. Trimming removed 2 bases from V and 1 base from J; junction bases left unmatched: 6. Germline V gene lookup returns CDR1 SGHTA and CDR2 FQGTGA. The CDR3 covers 18 residues. The CDR3 here is CASSLGPGTSGNTGELFF. Written as DNA, the CDR3 is TGTGCCAGCAGCTTAGGCCCCGGGACTAGCGGGAACACCGGGGAGCTGTTTTTT.

The CDR3 loop is CASELQQGSPAPQHF. The CDR3 DNA reads TGTGCCAGCGAACTACAACAGGGTTCGCCGGCGCCCCAGCATTTT. The chain recombines TRBV28 with TRBJ1-5; TRBD1 might be the D (6 bases). This CDR3 spans 15 amino acids. The germline CDR1 and CDR2 sequences are MDHEN and SYDVKM. V lost 8 bases and J 9 bases, leaving 23 bases between the germline ends.

The chain links TRBV28 to TRBJ2-5; D is possibly TRBD2 (6 bases). V gave up 5 bases and J gave up 3 bases, with 7 bases separating them. The CDR3 loop spans 12 amino acids. Germline values: CDR1 MDHEN, CDR2 SYDVKM. This chain's CDR3 is CASSGGKETQYF. DNA of the CDR3: TGTGCCAGCAGTGGGGGGAAAGAGACCCAGTACTTC.

This chain connects TRBV5-5 to TRBJ2-7; TRBD1 might be the D (6 bases). CDR3 size: 15 residues. V was trimmed by 3 bases and J by 2 bases, leaving 15 bases between them. The germline CDR1 and CDR2 sequences are SGHKS and YYEKEE (reference sequence). CDR3 coding DNA: TGTGCCAGCAGCTGGCAGGGGACATTTGCCTACGAGCAGTACTTC. It codes for CASSWQGTFAYEQYF.

The CDR3 DNA reads TGTGCCAGTCGGACAGCTTATAATTCACCCCTCCACTTT. Protein: CASRTAYNSPLHF. The chain is built from TRBV7-2 and TRBJ1-6; a possible D gene is TRBD1 (6 bases). Germline lookup yields CDR1 SGHTA and CDR2 FQGNSA. V lost 9 bases, J lost 4 bases, and 10 bases lay in between. This CDR3 has 13 residues.

The V and J genes are TRBV25-1 and TRBJ1-4; perhaps TRBD1 as D (5 bases). The ends were cut back, 4 bases at V and 8 bases at J, with 20 bases in the middle. This CDR3 has 16 residues. The germline CDR1 and CDR2 sequences are MGHDK and SYGVNS. CDR3: CASSGDLGGRGEKLFF. The CDR3 nucleotides read TGTGCCAGCAGTGGCGATTTGGGGGGACGAGGGGAAAAACTGTTTTTT.

This chain links TRBV20-1 with TRBJ2-3; weak D call: TRBD2 (5 bases). The CDR3 is 16 amino acids. The V end was cut by 3 bases, the J end by 5 bases, with 21 bases between. In germline, CDR1 is DFQATT, CDR2 SNEGSKA (reference sequence). CDR3: CSASASYPLAGDTQYF. As DNA, the CDR3 is TGCAGTGCTAGTGCTAGCTACCCTCTGGCTGGAGATACGCAGTATTTT.

J is TRBJ2-7 and V is TRBV29-1; possibly TRBD1 for D (6 bases). CDR1 SQVTM and CDR2 ANQGSEA come from the germline V gene. Trimming left V 7 bases short and J 5 bases short, with 12 bases between. The CDR3 runs 11 residues. CDR3 sequence reads: CSASNRDEQYF. The CDR3 DNA follows: TGCAGCGCCTCGAACAGGGACGAGCAGTACTTC.

The chain joins TRBV18 to TRBJ1-4; TRBD1 might be the D (5 bases). The CDR3 extends over 16 amino acids. V was trimmed by 3 bases and J by 1 base, leaving 12 bases between them. Germline V gene data show CDR1 as KGHSH and CDR2 as LQKENI. The CDR3 region has the DNA TGTGCCAGCTCACCTCGACCCAGGGAAACTAATGAAAAACTGTTTTTT. This translates into CASSPRPRETNEKLFF.

The chain employs TRBV11-2 and TRBJ2-1, with D unclear. The CDR3 runs 12 residues. Germline V gene data show CDR1 as SGHAT and CDR2 as FQNNGV. Trimming cost V 1 base and J 4 bases, with 2 bases left between them. CDR3 coding DNA: TGTGCCAGCAGCTTAGCATACAATGAGCAGTTCTTC. Translation: CASSLAYNEQFF.

The sample holds one count of this clone. This sequence joins TRBV5-3 and TRBJ2-1, with 10 positions matching TRBD1. TRBV5-3 is given ORF status, its function remaining uncertain. Losses at the gene ends were 0 bases for V and 5 bases for J; bases not matched to a gene: 2. This CDR3 region has 15 residues. The CDR3 sequence: CARSLGQGAHNEQFF. The CDR3 DNA reads TGTGCCAGAAGCTTGGGACAGGGGGCCCACAATGAGCAGTTCTTC.

This clone was observed once. The chain uses TRBV21-1 and TRBJ1-2; the listed D gene, TRBD1, was not tested against the DNA. TRBV21-1 is a documented pseudogene. This CDR3 spans 15 amino acids. CDR3 DNA: TGTGCCAGCAGATCCTTGGGGCGAGCTAACTATGGCTACACCTTC. This codes for CASRSLGRANYGYTF.

CDR3 loop: CASSPRVAGGYNEQFF. For the CDR3, the DNA is TGTGCCAGCAGCCCCCGGGTAGCGGGAGGCTACAATGAGCAGTTCTTC. The V gene is TRBV13, the J gene TRBJ2-1; TRBD2 aligns across 10 bases. CDR1 is PRHDT, CDR2 FYEKMQ, per germline (reference sequence). Trimming at V came to 5 bases and at J to 3 bases, leaving 7 bases not matched to a gene. This CDR3 is built from 16 residues.

This chain links TRBV4-2 with TRBJ1-6, with TRBD1 identical over 10 bases. The CDR3 runs 16 residues. The germline V gene has CDR1 LGHNA and CDR2 YNFKEQ. V shed 2 bases, J shed 10 bases, and the junction held 8 bases outside the gene matches. The CDR3 sequence is CASSQTGQGYGSPLHF. The CDR3 DNA reads as TGTGCCAGCAGCCAAACGGGACAGGGGTACGGATCACCCCTCCACTTT.

The gene calls are TRBV6-4 and TRBJ2-1; possible D gene TRBD1, 6 bases. CDR1 and CDR2 from the germline V gene are MRHNA and SNTAGT. Trimming took off 3 bases at V and 7 bases at J, with 19 bases between the two ends. This CDR3 is 16 amino acids long. In nucleotides, the CDR3 is TGTGCCAGCAGTGAAAGGGGGTGGCTAGCTACGAATGAGCAGTTCTTC. The encoded protein is CASSERGWLATNEQFF.

The count of this clone is one. V is TRBV6-1 and J is TRBJ1-3; the match to TRBD1 covers 9 bases. The CDR3 runs to 18 residues. Germline V lookup: CDR1 MNHNS, CDR2 SASEGT. V dropped 4 bases and J dropped 3; count of bases not matched to a gene: 13. The CDR3 protein is CASSGTRGQGTFGNTIYF. CDR3 DNA sequence: TGTGCCAGCAGTGGGACTAGAGGACAGGGGACTTTTGGAAACACCATATATTTT.

The chain combines TRBV25-1 with TRBJ1-2; D gene ambiguous. This CDR3 has 13 residues. Germline CDR1 is MGHDK and CDR2 is SYGVNS. The V end was cut by 5 bases, the J end by 6 bases, with 13 bases between. CDR3 sequence reads: CASSNRGLDGYTF. The CDR3 bases are TGTGCCAGCAGTAATCGGGGTCTAGATGGCTACACCTTC.

The V and J genes are TRBV7-2 and TRBJ2-5, with unresolved D. From germline, CDR1 is SGHTA and CDR2 FQGNSA. V shed 2 bases and J shed 7 bases, with 14 bases lying between them. The CDR3 runs to 14 residues. The CDR3 sequence is CASSLSPQQRTQYF. The CDR3 nucleotides read TGTGCCAGCAGCTTATCCCCACAGCAAAGGACCCAGTACTTC.